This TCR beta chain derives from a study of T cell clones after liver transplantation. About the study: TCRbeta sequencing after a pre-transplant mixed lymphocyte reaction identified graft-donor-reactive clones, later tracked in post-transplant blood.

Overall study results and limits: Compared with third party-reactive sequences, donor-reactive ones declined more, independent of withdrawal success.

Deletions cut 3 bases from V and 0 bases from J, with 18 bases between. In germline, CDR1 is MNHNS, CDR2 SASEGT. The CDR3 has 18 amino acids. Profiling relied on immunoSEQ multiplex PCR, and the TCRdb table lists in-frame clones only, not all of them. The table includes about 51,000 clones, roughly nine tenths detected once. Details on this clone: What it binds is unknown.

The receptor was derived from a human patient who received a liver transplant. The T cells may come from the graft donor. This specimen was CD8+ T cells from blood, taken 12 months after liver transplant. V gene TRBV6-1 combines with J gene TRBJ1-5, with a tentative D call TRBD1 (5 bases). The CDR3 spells CASSDTGGSLYSNQPQHF. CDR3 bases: TGTGCCAGCAGTGACACGGGGGGGTCCCTTTATAGCAATCAGCCCCAGCATTTT.